The source of this TCR beta chain is a study of read filtering for tumor transcriptome and immune sequencing. Study results and limitations: In IR-seq, single-read clonotypes were 65% to 90% of clonotypes but approximately 3.5% of reads.

The V and J ends lost 4 bases and 0 bases respectively, with 4 bases between them. This CDR3 contains 14 residues. The germline gives CDR1 SNHLY, CDR2 FYNNEI. This clonotype was recorded at least ten times. Its antigen is still unknown. This library used 300 to 450 ng RNA and molecular barcoded adaptors spanning alpha/delta and beta/gamma chains. A single record per CDR3 protein comes from TCRdb applying MiXCR to the reads. The repertoire holds 20,000 to 25,000 distinct CDR3 sequences, with approximately 13% as singletons. This chain connects TRBV2 to TRBJ2-6; D is unclear. Sequenced: a population of CD138-negative cells sorted from bone marrow. This clonotype originated in a donor over 35 with multiple myeloma. The CDR3 coding sequence is TGTGCCAGCAGTGTGAACTCTGGGGCCAACGTCCTGACTTTC. Its protein is CASSVNSGANVLTF. The full variable domain, rest sourced from reference TRBV2 and TRBJ2-6, is EPEVTQTPSHQVTQMGQEVILRCVPISNHLYFYWYRQILGQKVEFLVSFYNNEISEKSEIFDDQFSVERPDGSNFTLKIRSTKLEDSAMYFCASSVNSGANVLTFGAGSRLTVL.